This T cell receptor (beta chain) was captured in a study of response to subunit inactivated influenza vaccine. Study-level results: Only a handful of new T cells, the authors suggested, are recruited with each seasonal influenza vaccination.

CDR1 and CDR2 (germline): DFQATT, SNEGSKA (reference sequence). Trimming removed 8 bases from V and 3 bases from J; junction bases left unmatched: 15. This CDR3 is 16 amino acids long. This clonotype was seen at least ten times. Antigen unknown. Each CDR3 protein is one row after TCRdb ran MiXCR on the RT-PCR reads. The data hold about 530,000 distinct CDR3 sequences, with about an eighth observed a single time. This specimen was PBMCs from blood, taken 40 to 50 days after vaccination. This receptor was taken from a man in his fifties who received an inactivated influenza vaccine. The chain recombines TRBV20-1 with TRBJ2-3, with 9 bases matching TRBD2. The CDR3 is CSSRLPGLARTDTQYF. CDR3 in DNA: TGCAGTAGCAGACTTCCGGGACTAGCACGGACAGATACGCAGTATTTT.